This entry lists 20 T cell receptor beta chains sequenced from one sample in a study of T-cell reconstitution after alpha-beta-depleted transplantation in children. Researchers prepared the TCRbeta library using unique molecular identifiers, the study reports. Each CDR3 protein gets one entry after TCRdb re-called the PCR reads with MiXCR. The sample records approximately 400,000 distinct CDR3 sequences, 15% to 20% being singletons. This material consisted of PBMCs, mostly from graft donor cells, taken 360 days after TCRalphabeta/CD19-depleted stem cell transplant. The receptors shown here come from a boy less than two years old who had a stem cell transplant for Wiskott-Aldrich syndrome, so the T cells may come from the graft donor.

The rearrangement uses TRBV30 and TRBJ2-6, with D possibly being TRBD1 or TRBD2 (6 bases each). The CDR3 is made up of 17 amino acids. Germline CDR1 GTSNPN, CDR2 SVGIG (reference sequence). V was pared by 3 bases and J by 2 bases, with 17 bases between. CDR3 in DNA: TGTGCCTGGAGAAGGGAAGGGGGGACACCTGGGGCCAACGTCCTGACTTTC. Its translation is CAWRREGGTPGANVLTF.

V usage is TRBV7-9 and J usage is TRBJ2-6, with unresolved D. The V gene lost 5 bases and the J gene lost 2 bases, with 16 bases spanning the gap. The CDR3 spans 17 residues. Germline lookup yields CDR1 SEHNR and CDR2 FQNEAQ (reference sequence). This CDR3 reads CASSPTGRFPGANVLTF. Written as DNA, the CDR3 is TGTGCCAGCAGCCCAACGGGTCGATTCCCTGGGGCCAACGTCCTGACTTTC.

The chain joins TRBV29-1 to TRBJ2-5; 7 nucleotides match TRBD1. Germline lookup yields CDR1 SQVTM and CDR2 ANQGSEA. The CDR3 contains 14 residues. After removal of 4 bases from V and 4 bases from J, the junction contained 9 bases not matched to a gene. The CDR3 nucleotides read TGCAGCGTTGCCCCTACAGGGGTCGGAGAGACCCAGTACTTC. Translated, it gives CSVAPTGVGETQYF.

The J gene is TRBJ2-3, the V gene TRBV10-3; TRBD1 aligns across 9 bases. Looked up from germline, CDR1 is ENHRY and CDR2 is SYGVKD. J lost 5 bases, V lost 5 bases, and 5 bases had no gene match. The CDR3 totals 14 residues. DNA for the CDR3: TGTGCCATCAGTAGGACAGGGGAGGGAGATACGCAGTATTTT. Protein sequence: CAISRTGEGDTQYF.

The chain is built from TRBV7-9 and TRBJ2-4; D possibly corresponds to TRBD2 (5 bases). V was cut by 5 bases and J by 8 bases, with 19 bases left in between. Germline V gene sequence: CDR1 SEHNR, CDR2 FQNEAQ (reference sequence). The CDR3 loop spans 15 amino acids. The CDR3 is CASSRISSGRDIQYF. Written as DNA, the CDR3 is TGTGCCAGCAGCCGCATAAGCTCGGGAAGGGACATTCAGTACTTC.

This clonotype was recorded a few times. The CDR3 DNA follows: TGCGCCAGCAGCCAATCAAGACTAGCTGGGAATGAGCAGTTCTTC. Its protein is CASSQSRLAGNEQFF. This sequence joins TRBV5-1 and TRBJ2-1, with 7 bases matching TRBD2. The CDR3 is 15 residues long. CDR1 is SGHRS, CDR2 YFSETQ, per germline. V shed 4 bases, J shed 7 bases, and the junction held 11 bases outside the gene matches. Variable domain in full (rest from reference TRBV5-1 and TRBJ2-1): KAGVTQTPRYLIKTRGQQVTLSCSPISGHRSVSWYQQTPGQGLQFLFEYFSETQRNKGNFPGRFSGRQFSNSRSEMNVSTLELGDSALYLCASSQSRLAGNEQFFGPGTRLTVL.

This clonotype was observed a handful of times. The rearrangement links TRBV28 to TRBJ1-2; 8 bases align to TRBD1. Germline assignment: CDR1 MDHEN and CDR2 SYDVKM. The CDR3 has 16 amino acids. The V segment lost 4 bases and the J segment 4 bases; nucleotides outside the gene matches: 11. CDR3 bases: TGTGCCAGCAGTTCAGGGGGCGGGCTTTTCGTCTATGGCTACACCTTC. This encodes CASSSGGGLFVYGYTF.

The chain is built from TRBV12-3 or TRBV12-4 and TRBJ2-3, with D perhaps assigned TRBD1 or TRBD2 (5 bases each). The V end was cut by 2 bases, the J end by 0 bases, with 9 bases between. This CDR3 contains 15 residues. CDR3 sequence (DNA): TGTGCCAGCAGTTTATACGGGGCTAGCACAGATACGCAGTATTTT. It translates to CASSLYGASTDTQYF.

The genes are TRBV27 and TRBJ2-3; 10 nucleotides agree with TRBD1. This CDR3 is 15 amino acids long. CDR1 MNHEY and CDR2 SMNVEV come from the germline V gene (reference sequence). V was pared by 9 bases and J by 4 bases, with 10 bases of the junction left unmatched. The chain's CDR3 is CASSSLGQGPDTQYF. CDR3 DNA sequence: TGTGCCAGTTCCTCTTTGGGACAGGGGCCAGATACGCAGTATTTT.

V and J are TRBV12-3 or TRBV12-4 and TRBJ2-1, with 10 bases identical to TRBD2. Unmatched junction bases numbered 8, after V lost 5 bases and J lost 10 bases. The CDR3 is 14 amino acids. This CDR3 reads CASSPSGRAGEQFF. The CDR3 bases are TGTGCCAGCAGTCCGAGCGGGAGGGCCGGGGAGCAGTTCTTC.

This clonotype was observed a few times. The rearrangement joins TRBV29-1 to TRBJ2-7; TRBD1 aligns across 7 bases. CDR1 is SQVTM, CDR2 ANQGSEA, per germline. Losses at the gene ends were 7 bases for V and 1 base for J; bases not matched to a gene: 4. CDR3 length equals 12 residues. The CDR3 sequence: CSAAQGSYEQYF. The CDR3 nucleotides are TGCAGCGCCGCACAGGGGTCCTACGAGCAGTACTTC.

The V call is TRBV2, the J call TRBJ1-2; D is unresolved. Germline V gene sequence: CDR1 SNHLY, CDR2 FYNNEI. Deletions cut 8 bases from V and 4 bases from J, with 14 bases between. This CDR3 is built from 13 residues. CDR3 sequence: CASRYHWSYGYTF. The CDR3 DNA is TGTGCCAGCCGATACCACTGGAGCTATGGCTACACCTTC.

This sequence joins TRBV5-1 and TRBJ2-7; TRBD1 matches at 8 bases. J was trimmed by 3 bases and V by 3 bases; bases with no gene match: 5. The CDR3 has 14 residues. The germline V gene encodes CDR1 SGHRS and CDR2 YFSETQ. In nucleotides, the CDR3 is TGCGCCAGCAGCTCCAGTGGACAGGGCTACGAGCAGTACTTC. Protein product: CASSSSGQGYEQYF.

The chain uses TRBV12-3 or TRBV12-4 and TRBJ2-4, with unresolved D. The CDR3 totals 16 residues. Trimming left V 3 bases short and J 0 bases short, with 12 bases between. The CDR3 DNA reads as TGTGCCAGCAGTTTCACCCGGTCGAAAGCCAAAAACATTCAGTACTTC. This encodes CASSFTRSKAKNIQYF.

This clonotype was counted only a few times. J is TRBJ1-4 and V is TRBV11-2; D is unclear. The germline V gene has CDR1 SGHAT and CDR2 FQNNGV. V lost 2 bases, J lost 8 bases, and 12 bases lay in between. The CDR3 length is 14 residues. The CDR3 is CASSLSLRSEKLFF. The CDR3 region has the DNA TGTGCCAGCAGCTTAAGTCTAAGGAGCGAAAAACTGTTTTTT.

The chain couples TRBV15 to TRBJ2-6, with D tentatively TRBD1 (6 bases). Trimming left V 5 bases short and J 0 bases short, with 11 bases between. CDR1 and CDR2 from the germline V gene are LNHNV and YYDKDF (reference sequence). This CDR3 spans 16 amino acids. The CDR3 here is CATSGTGFSGANVLTF. The CDR3 nucleotides read TGTGCCACCAGCGGAACAGGGTTCTCTGGGGCCAACGTCCTGACTTTC.

This clonotype has a handful of counts. The chain combines TRBV25-1 with TRBJ2-4; perhaps TRBD1 as D (5 bases). V was trimmed by 4 bases and J by 5 bases, leaving 9 bases between them. CDR1 is MGHDK, CDR2 SYGVNS, per germline. The CDR3 loop spans 13 amino acids. CDR3 region: CASSVKGQNIQYF. The CDR3, as DNA: TGTGCCAGCAGTGTTAAGGGGCAAAACATTCAGTACTTC.

This sequence joins TRBV18 and TRBJ2-1; D gene ambiguous. V lost 2 bases to trimming and J lost 7 bases, with 9 bases between them. CDR1 KGHSH and CDR2 LQKENI come from the germline V gene. This CDR3 is 13 amino acids long. As DNA, the CDR3 is TGTGCCAGCTCACCAAGGACCCGAAATGAGCAGTTCTTC. It specifies CASSPRTRNEQFF.

This clonotype has just a few counts. The genes are TRBV28 and TRBJ2-3, with TRBD1 matching 7 bases. The CDR3 contains 14 residues. The junction had 4 bases not matched to a gene; V was cut back by 2 bases and J by 5 bases. The germline CDR1 and CDR2 sequences are MDHEN and SYDVKM. CDR3: CASSLRQGVDTQYF. CDR3 bases: TGTGCCAGCAGTTTACGACAGGGTGTAGATACGCAGTATTTT.

The rearrangement links TRBV29-1 to TRBJ2-7; TRBD2 aligns across 12 bases. The J segment lost 4 bases and the V segment lost 4 bases, leaving 5 bases of the junction unmatched. From germline, CDR1 is SQVTM and CDR2 ANQGSEA. The CDR3 is made up of 14 amino acids. Written as DNA, the CDR3 is TGCAGCGTTGCCTCGGGACTAGCGGGTTACGAGCAGTACTTC. Amino acid sequence: CSVASGLAGYEQYF.